These T cell receptor beta chains were read from a single sample in a study of blood T cells in healthy people across ages. MiXCR, applied by TCRdb to the 5' RACE reads, yields one record per CDR3 protein. Of 600,000 or so distinct CDR3 sequences listed, about 30% are singletons. Sequenced input: blood. These receptors were taken from an elderly woman in good health. The CDR3 runs from the conserved cysteine through the conserved F or W. The order of the fields is clone size, D gene, V gene, J gene, CDR3 DNA, CDR3 protein. A D gene is named only where the DNA matches it firmly. The size entry is marked missing in some rows and otherwise reads once, few, many or a size class.

abundance: -
d_gene: -
v_gene: TRBV4-1
j_gene: TRBJ1-2
CDR3nt: TGCGCCAGCAGCCCCAAGGCCGGGACTGCGTTTCCCGTGTTTTTCTATGGCTACACCTTC
CDR3aa: CASSPKAGTAFPVFFYGYTF

abundance: -
d_gene: -
v_gene: TRBV29-1
j_gene: TRBJ1-3
CDR3nt: TGCAGCGTTGAGGGCAGGGCTGGAAACACCATATATTTT
CDR3aa: CSVEGRAGNTIYF

abundance: -
d_gene: -
v_gene: TRBV4-1
j_gene: TRBJ1-2
CDR3nt: TGCGCCAGCAGCCTACAACAGGGAGGCTATGGCTACACCTTC
CDR3aa: CASSLQQGGYGYTF

abundance: -
d_gene: TRBD2
v_gene: TRBV9
j_gene: TRBJ2-7
CDR3nt: TGTGCCAGTAGCGTTGTCGGGGGGGCGGGCAATGAGCAGTACTTC
CDR3aa: CASSVVGGAGNEQYF

abundance: few
d_gene: -
v_gene: TRBV18
j_gene: TRBJ2-3
CDR3nt: TGTGCCAGCTCACCTGGGACTCTATTAATCACAGATACGCAGTATTTT
CDR3aa: CASSPGTLLITDTQYF

abundance: few
d_gene: TRBD1
v_gene: TRBV25-1
j_gene: TRBJ2-1
CDR3nt: TGTGCCAGCAGTGGGCCGGGACAGGGAGTTATCAATGAGCAGTTCTTC
CDR3aa: CASSGPGQGVINEQFF

abundance: -
d_gene: -
v_gene: TRBV5-1
j_gene: TRBJ1-5
CDR3nt: TGCGCCAGCAGCTTACGCCCGACGGGGATCGGCAATCAGCCCCAGCATTTT
CDR3aa: CASSLRPTGIGNQPQHF

abundance: -
d_gene: -
v_gene: TRBV4-3
j_gene: TRBJ2-1
CDR3nt: TGCGCCAGCAGCCAAGACTCGGCCTACAATGAGCAGGTCTTC
CDR3aa: CASSQDSAYNEQVF

abundance: -
d_gene: -
v_gene: TRBV2
j_gene: TRBJ2-7
CDR3nt: TGTGCCAGCAGTGAATACCGATTGGGGGGAGTAACTTCCTACGAGCAGTACTTC
CDR3aa: CASSEYRLGGVTSYEQYF

abundance: many
d_gene: TRBD2
v_gene: TRBV5-1
j_gene: TRBJ2-7
CDR3nt: TGCGCCAGCAGCCGGACTAGCGGGAACTACGAGCAGTACTTC
CDR3aa: CASSRTSGNYEQYF

abundance: many
d_gene: TRBD1
v_gene: TRBV7-2
j_gene: TRBJ2-3
CDR3nt: TGTGCCAGCAGCCAGGACAGGGGAACGGGCACAGATACGCAGTATTTT
CDR3aa: CASSQDRGTGTDTQYF

abundance: -
d_gene: -
v_gene: TRBV30
j_gene: TRBJ1-2
CDR3nt: TGTGCCTGGAGTAGGGACCGCGGAGGCTATGGCTACACCTTC
CDR3aa: CAWSRDRGGYGYTF

abundance: -
d_gene: TRBD1
v_gene: TRBV12-3/TRBV12-4
j_gene: TRBJ1-6
CDR3nt: TGTGCCAGCAGCCCCCGACAGGGGAAGGGTTCACCCCTCCACTTT
CDR3aa: CASSPRQGKGSPLHF

abundance: -
d_gene: -
v_gene: TRBV7-9
j_gene: TRBJ2-1
CDR3nt: TGTGCCAGCAGCCCTGAATTGGAGACCCAGTTCTTC
CDR3aa: CASSPELETQFF

abundance: few
d_gene: -
v_gene: TRBV7-9
j_gene: TRBJ2-5
CDR3nt: TGTGCCAGCAGCTTCTCGGGACAACAAGAGACCCAGTACTTC
CDR3aa: CASSFSGQQETQYF